This T cell receptor (beta chain) was identified in a study of OX40 agonist ivuxolimab in advanced cancers. At the level of the study: Anti-PD-1, anti-PD-L1 or anti-CTLA-4 therapy given earlier was allowed, and over 35% had some.

V shed 3 bases, J shed 8 bases, and the junction held 9 bases outside the gene matches. Germline CDR1 and CDR2: MDHEN and SYDVKM. The CDR3 has 17 amino acids. Blood sampling was done at baseline, cycle 4 day 1, and cycle 7 day 1. Here immunoSEQ multiplex PCR was the method, and the copy in TCRdb shows in-frame clones only, minus some. Found here are about 83,000 clones, under 95% of them singletons; the top ten hold 8.4%. The chain is built from TRBV28 and TRBJ2-1, with 14 bases aligning to TRBD2. The TCR originated in an adult with an advanced solid tumor such as melanoma, head and neck, liver or kidney cancer. The sequencing here drew on CD4+ or CD8+ T cells sorted from blood, taken in a trial of the OX40 agonist ivuxolimab. CDR3: CASSFAWTSGGMDEQFF. The DNA for the CDR3 is TGTGCCAGCAGTTTTGCTTGGACTAGCGGGGGGATGGATGAGCAGTTCTTC. The whole variable domain, filled in from reference TRBV28 and TRBJ2-1, reads DVKVTQSSRYLVKRTGEKVFLECVQDMDHENMFWYRQDPGLGLRLIYFSYDVKMKEKGDIPEGYSVSREKKERFSLILESASTNQTSMYLCASSFAWTSGGMDEQFFGPGTRLTVL.